The T cell receptor beta chain described here comes from a study of beta chain features in type 1 diabetes. As for the study in general: The study found patients and healthy donors alike in age, gender and cell yields. The examined sorted cells totaled under 120 million across samples.

All of the isolated RNA was reverse transcribed, so expressed TCRB transcripts were sequenced. TCRdb's table, derived via immunoSEQ multiplex PCR, lists solely in-frame clones and lacks some. The sample shows 150,000 to 200,000 clones, roughly 60% of them seen only once. The CDR3 extends over 13 amino acids. The germline V gene encodes CDR1 SGHTA and CDR2 FQGNSA. V lost 5 bases and J 5 bases, leaving 12 bases between the germline ends. The authors took one heparinised blood draw, averaging approximately 120 mL, from each donor. Worth noting for this clone: Its matching antigen is unknown.

Study observations and caveats: TCRB CDR3s were moderately but significantly shorter in Type 1 diabetes patients in all four CD4+ subsets. Although PCR might favor shorter templates, it would do so equally in patients and controls.

The chain employs TRBV7-2 and TRBJ2-5; D is uncertain. This receptor was identified in a young man with type 1 diabetes. The source material was naive CD4+ T cells from blood. The CDR3 bases are TGTGCCAGCAGCACCGGGCCACAGGAGACCCAGTACTTC. As protein: CASSTGPQETQYF. Together with reference TRBV7-2 and TRBJ2-5, the CDR3 gives the full variable domain: GAGVSQSPSNKVTEKGKDVELRCDPISGHTALYWYRQSLGQGLEFLIYFQGNSAPDKSGLPSDRFSAERTGGSVSTLTIQRTQQEDSAVYLCASSTGPQETQYFGPGTRLLVL.